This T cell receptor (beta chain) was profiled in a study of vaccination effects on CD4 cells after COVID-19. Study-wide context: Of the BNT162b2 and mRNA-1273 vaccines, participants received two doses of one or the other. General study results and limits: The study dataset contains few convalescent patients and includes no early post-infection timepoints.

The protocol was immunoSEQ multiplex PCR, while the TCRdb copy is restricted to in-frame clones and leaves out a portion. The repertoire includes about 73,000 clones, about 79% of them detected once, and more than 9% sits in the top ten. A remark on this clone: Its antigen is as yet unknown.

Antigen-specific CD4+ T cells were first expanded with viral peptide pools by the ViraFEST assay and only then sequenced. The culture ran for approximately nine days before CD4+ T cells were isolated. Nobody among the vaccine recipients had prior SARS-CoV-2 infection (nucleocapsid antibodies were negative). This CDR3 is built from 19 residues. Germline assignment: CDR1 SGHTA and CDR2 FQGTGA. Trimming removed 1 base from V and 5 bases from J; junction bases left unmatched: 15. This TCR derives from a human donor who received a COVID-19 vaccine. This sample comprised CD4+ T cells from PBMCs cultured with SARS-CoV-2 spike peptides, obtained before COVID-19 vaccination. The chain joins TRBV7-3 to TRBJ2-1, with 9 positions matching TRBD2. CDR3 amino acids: CASSLMGRRFSGRNNEQFF. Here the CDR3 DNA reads TGTGCCAGCAGCTTAATGGGTCGACGTTTTAGCGGGAGAAACAATGAGCAGTTCTTC.